This T cell receptor beta chain derives from a study of cytomegalovirus exposure and HLA in healthy donors. Overall study findings and caveats: CMV serostatus alone was available as immune exposure information.

The CDR3 contains 13 residues. The V gene end was trimmed by 1 base and the J gene end by 8 bases; junction bases not matched to a gene: 2. Looked up from germline, CDR1 is SGHVS and CDR2 is FNYEAQ. This PCR relied on a set of 60 Vbeta primers and 13 Jbeta primers. The data were produced by immunoSEQ multiplex PCR, yet TCRdb's version contains in-frame clones alone and is incomplete. Of 100,000 to 150,000 clones listed, roughly 72% were seen once; the top ten hold 1.8%. With regard to this clone: Its cognate antigen is unknown.

The chain has TRBV7-6 and TRBJ2-1; 7 bases line up with TRBD1. The sequence was obtained from a woman between 45 and 65 years old in good health and CMV-seronegative. The sample was PBMCs. CDR3 amino acids: CASSLVGGDEQFF. DNA of the CDR3: TGTGCCAGCAGCTTAGTAGGGGGCGATGAGCAGTTCTTC. The full variable domain, with the rest looked up from reference TRBV7-6 and TRBJ2-1, is GAGVSQSPRYKVTKRGQDVALRCDPISGHVSLYWYRQALGQGPEFLTYFNYEAQQDKSGLPNDRFSAERPEGSISTLTIQRTEQRDSAMYRCASSLVGGDEQFFGPGTRLTVL.